Only a few counts were recorded for the clone carrying this T cell receptor (beta chain). MiXCR, applied by TCRdb to the 5' RACE reads, yields one record per CDR3 protein. The table records approximately 150,000 distinct CDR3 sequences, 5.5% to 8% of them present only once. The data belong to a study of T cells after yellow fever vaccination. J gave up 4 bases and V 6 bases, and 9 bases lay outside the gene matches. The CDR3 is made up of 15 amino acids. Per germline, CDR1 MGHDK and CDR2 SYGVNS. Sequenced material: CD4+ T cells sorted from PBMCs, taken on the day of the first yellow fever vaccination. This receptor was taken from a man younger than 35 who received the YFV17D yellow fever vaccine. This sequence joins TRBV25-1 and TRBJ2-1, with 7 positions matching TRBD1. The CDR3 DNA sequence: TGTGCCAGCAGCCCCACAGGGGTAGGGTACAATGAGCAGTTCTTC. Its translation is CASSPTGVGYNEQFF.